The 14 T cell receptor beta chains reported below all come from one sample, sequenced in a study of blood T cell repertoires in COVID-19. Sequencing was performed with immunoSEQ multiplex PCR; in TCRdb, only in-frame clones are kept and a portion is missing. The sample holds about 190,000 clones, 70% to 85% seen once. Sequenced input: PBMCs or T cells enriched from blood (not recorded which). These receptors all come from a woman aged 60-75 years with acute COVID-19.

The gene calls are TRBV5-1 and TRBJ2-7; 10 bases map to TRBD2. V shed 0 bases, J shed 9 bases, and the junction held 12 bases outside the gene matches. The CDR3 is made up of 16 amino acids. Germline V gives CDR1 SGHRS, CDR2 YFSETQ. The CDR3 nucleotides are TGCGCCAGCAGCTTGGGCGAGACTAGCGGGTACGAGGGGCAGTACTTC. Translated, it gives CASSLGETSGYEGQYF.

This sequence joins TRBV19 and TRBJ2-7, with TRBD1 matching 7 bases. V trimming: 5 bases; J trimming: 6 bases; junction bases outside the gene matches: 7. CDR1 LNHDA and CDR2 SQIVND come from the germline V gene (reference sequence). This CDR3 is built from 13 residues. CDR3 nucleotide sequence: TGTGCCAGTAGTTCCGACAGGGTCCGCGAGCAGTACTTC. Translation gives CASSSDRVREQYF.

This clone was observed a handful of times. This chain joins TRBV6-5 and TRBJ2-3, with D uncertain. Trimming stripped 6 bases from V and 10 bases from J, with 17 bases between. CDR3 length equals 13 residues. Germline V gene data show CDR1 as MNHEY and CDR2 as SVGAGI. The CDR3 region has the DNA TGTGCCAGCAGAAACCCCGATGAGGTGGCGCAGTATTTT. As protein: CASRNPDEVAQYF.

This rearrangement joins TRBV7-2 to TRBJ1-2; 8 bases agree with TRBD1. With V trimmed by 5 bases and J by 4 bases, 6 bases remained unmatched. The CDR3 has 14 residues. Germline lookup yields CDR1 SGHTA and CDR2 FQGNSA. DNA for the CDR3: TGTGCCAGCAGCCAACTTACAGGGGGCTATGGCTACACCTTC. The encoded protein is CASSQLTGGYGYTF.

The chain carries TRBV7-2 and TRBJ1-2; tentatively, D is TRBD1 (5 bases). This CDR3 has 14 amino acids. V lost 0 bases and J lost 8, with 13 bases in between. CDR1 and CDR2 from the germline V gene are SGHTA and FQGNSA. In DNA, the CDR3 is TGTGCCAGCAGCTTAGCCCGCCAAAACAGGGGCTACACCTTC. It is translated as CASSLARQNRGYTF.

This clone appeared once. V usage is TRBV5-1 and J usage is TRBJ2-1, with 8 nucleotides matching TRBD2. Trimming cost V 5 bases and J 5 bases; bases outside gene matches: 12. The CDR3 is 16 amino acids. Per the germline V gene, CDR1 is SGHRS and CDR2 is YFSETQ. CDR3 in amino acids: CASSRLSGSVDNEQFF. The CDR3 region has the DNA TGCGCCAGCAGTCGACTCAGCGGGAGTGTGGACAATGAGCAGTTCTTC.

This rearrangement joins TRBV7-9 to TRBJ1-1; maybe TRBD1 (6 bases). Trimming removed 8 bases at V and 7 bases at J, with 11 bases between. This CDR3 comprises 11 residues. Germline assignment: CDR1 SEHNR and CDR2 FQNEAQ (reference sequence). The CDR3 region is CASEDSLEAFF. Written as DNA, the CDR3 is TGTGCCAGCGAGGACAGCCTTGAAGCTTTCTTT.

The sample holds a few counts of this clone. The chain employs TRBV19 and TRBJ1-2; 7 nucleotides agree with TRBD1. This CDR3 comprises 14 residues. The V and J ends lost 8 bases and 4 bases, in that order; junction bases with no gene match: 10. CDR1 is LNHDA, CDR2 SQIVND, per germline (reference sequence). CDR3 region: CASSWDSRLYGYTF. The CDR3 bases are TGTGCCAGTTCGTGGGACAGCCGCCTCTATGGCTACACCTTC.

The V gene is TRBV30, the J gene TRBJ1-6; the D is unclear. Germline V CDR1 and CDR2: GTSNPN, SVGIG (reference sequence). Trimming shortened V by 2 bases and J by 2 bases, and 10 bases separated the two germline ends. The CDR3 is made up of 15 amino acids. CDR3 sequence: CAWSPTVAYNSPLHF. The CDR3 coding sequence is TGTGCCTGGAGTCCTACGGTAGCCTATAATTCACCCCTCCACTTT.

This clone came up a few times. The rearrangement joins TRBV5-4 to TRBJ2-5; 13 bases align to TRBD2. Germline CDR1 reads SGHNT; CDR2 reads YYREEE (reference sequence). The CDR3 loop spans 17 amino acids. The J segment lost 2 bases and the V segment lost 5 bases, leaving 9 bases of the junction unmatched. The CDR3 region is CASRPGLAGYRQETQYF. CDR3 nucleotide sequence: TGTGCCAGCAGGCCGGGACTAGCGGGGTACCGTCAAGAGACCCAGTACTTC.

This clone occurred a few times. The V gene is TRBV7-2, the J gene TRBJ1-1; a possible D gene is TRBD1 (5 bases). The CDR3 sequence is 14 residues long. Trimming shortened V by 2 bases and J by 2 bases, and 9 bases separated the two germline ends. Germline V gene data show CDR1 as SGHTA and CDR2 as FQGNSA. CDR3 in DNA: TGTGCCAGCAGCTTACGGGGGAGAAACACTGAAGCTTTCTTT. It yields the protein CASSLRGRNTEAFF.

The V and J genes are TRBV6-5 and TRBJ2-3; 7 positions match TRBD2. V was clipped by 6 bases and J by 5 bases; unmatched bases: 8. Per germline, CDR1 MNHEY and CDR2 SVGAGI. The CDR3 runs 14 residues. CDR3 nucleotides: TGTGCCAGCAGCTTAGCGGGTGTAGTAGATACGCAGTATTTT. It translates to CASSLAGVVDTQYF.

CDR3 bases: TGTGCCAGCCGGAGGGGGGGGGCCAAAAACATTCAGTACTTC. This codes for CASRRGGAKNIQYF. This chain links TRBV5-4 with TRBJ2-4; TRBD2 might be the D (7 bases). This CDR3 comprises 14 residues. Per germline, CDR1 SGHNT and CDR2 YYREEE (reference sequence). V lost 7 bases and J 1 base, leaving 12 bases between the germline ends. Full variable domain (outside the CDR3, taken from reference TRBV5-4 and TRBJ2-4): ETGVTQSPTHLIKTRGQQVTLRCSSQSGHNTVSWYQQALGQGPQFIFQYYREEENGRGNFPPRFSGLQFPNYSSELNVNALELDDSALYLCASRRGGAKNIQYFGAGTRLSVL.

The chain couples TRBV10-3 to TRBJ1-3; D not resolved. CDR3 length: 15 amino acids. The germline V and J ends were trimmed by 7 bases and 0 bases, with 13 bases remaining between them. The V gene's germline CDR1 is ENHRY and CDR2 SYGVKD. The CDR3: CAITKTRGSGNTIYF. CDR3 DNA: TGTGCCATCACCAAAACACGCGGCTCTGGAAACACCATATATTTT.